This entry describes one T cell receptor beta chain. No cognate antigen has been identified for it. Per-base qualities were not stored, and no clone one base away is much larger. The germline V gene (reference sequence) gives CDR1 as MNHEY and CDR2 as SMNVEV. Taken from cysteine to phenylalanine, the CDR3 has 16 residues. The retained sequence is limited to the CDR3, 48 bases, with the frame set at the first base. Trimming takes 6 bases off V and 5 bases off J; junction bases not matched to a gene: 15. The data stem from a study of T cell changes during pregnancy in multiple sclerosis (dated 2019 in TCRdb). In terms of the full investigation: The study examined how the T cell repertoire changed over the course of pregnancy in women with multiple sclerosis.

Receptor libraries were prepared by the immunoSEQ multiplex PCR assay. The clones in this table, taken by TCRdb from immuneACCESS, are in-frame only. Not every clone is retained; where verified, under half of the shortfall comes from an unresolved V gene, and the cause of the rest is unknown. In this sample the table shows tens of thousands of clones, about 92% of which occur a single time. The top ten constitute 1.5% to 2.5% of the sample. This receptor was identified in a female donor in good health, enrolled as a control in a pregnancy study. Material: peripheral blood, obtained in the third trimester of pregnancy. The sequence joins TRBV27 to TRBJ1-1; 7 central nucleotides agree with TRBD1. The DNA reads TGTGCCAGCAGCCTAACAGGGGTTTGGGATTCGACTGAAGCTTTCTTT. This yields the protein CASSLTGVWDSTEAFF.